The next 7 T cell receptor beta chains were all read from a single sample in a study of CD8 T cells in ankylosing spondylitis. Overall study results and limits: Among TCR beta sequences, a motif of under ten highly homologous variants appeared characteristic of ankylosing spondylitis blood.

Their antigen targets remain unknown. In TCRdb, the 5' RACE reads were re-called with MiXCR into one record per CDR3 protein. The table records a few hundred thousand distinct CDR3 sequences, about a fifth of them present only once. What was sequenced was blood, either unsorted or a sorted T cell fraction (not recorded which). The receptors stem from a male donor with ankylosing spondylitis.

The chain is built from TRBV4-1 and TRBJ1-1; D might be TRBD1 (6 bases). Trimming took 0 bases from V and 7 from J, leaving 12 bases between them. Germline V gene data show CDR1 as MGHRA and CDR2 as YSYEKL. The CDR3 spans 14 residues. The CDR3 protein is CASSQEEGEGEAFF. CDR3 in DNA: TGCGCCAGCAGCCAAGAAGAGGGGGAGGGTGAAGCTTTCTTT.

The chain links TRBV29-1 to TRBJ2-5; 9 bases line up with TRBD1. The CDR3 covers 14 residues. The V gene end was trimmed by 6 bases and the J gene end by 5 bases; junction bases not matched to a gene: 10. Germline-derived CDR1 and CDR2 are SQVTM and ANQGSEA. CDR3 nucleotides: TGCAGCGTGGACGGGACAGGGAGGTGGGAGACCCAGTACTTC. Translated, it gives CSVDGTGRWETQYF.

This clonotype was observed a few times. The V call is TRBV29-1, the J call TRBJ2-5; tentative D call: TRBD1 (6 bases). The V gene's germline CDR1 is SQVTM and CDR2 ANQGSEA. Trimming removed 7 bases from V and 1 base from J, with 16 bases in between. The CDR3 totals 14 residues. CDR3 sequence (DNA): TGCAGCGCCGGACAGCCGCCGCTCCAAGAGACCCAGTACTTC. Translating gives CSAGQPPLQETQYF.

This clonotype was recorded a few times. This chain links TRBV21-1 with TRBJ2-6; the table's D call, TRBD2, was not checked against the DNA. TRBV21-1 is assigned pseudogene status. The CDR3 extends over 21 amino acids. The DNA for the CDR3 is TGTGCCAGCAGCAAAGCAAGCCCTCAGACTAGCGGGTACCCTGGGGCCAACGTCCTGACTTTC. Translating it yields CASSKASPQTSGYPGANVLTF.

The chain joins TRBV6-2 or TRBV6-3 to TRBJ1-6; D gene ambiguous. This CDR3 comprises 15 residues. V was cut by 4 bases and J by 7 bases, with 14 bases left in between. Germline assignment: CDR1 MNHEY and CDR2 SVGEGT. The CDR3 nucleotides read TGTGCCAGCAGTTCGACACTGAGGCGCAATTCACCCCTCCACTTT. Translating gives CASSSTLRRNSPLHF.

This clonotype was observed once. CDR3 DNA: TGTGCCACCAGTGATTCGGACAGGGATCAGCCCCAGCATTTT. Amino acids: CATSDSDRDQPQHF. The rearrangement uses TRBV24-1 and TRBJ1-5; 8 positions match TRBD1. Trimming at V came to 2 bases and at J to 5 bases, leaving 1 base not matched to a gene. The germline V gene encodes CDR1 KGHDR and CDR2 SFDVKD. CDR3 size: 14 residues.

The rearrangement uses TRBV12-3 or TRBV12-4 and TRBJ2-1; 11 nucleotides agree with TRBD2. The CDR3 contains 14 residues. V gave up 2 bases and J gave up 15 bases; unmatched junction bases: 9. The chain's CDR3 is CASSLIQTSGKWFF. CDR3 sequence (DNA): TGTGCCAGCAGTTTAATTCAGACTAGCGGGAAGTGGTTCTTC.